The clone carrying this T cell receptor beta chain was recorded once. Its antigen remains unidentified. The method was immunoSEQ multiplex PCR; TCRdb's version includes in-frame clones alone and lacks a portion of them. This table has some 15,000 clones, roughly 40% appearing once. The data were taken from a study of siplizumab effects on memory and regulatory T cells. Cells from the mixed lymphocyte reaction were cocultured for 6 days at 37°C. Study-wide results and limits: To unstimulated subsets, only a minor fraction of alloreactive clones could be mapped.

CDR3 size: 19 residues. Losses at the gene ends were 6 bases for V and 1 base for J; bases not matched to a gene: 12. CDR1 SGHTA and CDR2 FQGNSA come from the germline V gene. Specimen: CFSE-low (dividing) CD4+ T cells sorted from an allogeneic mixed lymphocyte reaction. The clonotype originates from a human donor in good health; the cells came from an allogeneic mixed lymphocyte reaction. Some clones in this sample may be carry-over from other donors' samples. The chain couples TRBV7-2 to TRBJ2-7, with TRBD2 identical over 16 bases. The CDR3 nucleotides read TGTGCCAGCAGACTCCTACCCCAGGGACTAGCGGGAGGGTCCTACGAGCAGTACTTC. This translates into CASRLLPQGLAGGSYEQYF.